The 19 T cell receptor beta chains below were found in one sample sequenced in a study of T cells in Graves' hyperthyroidism and ophthalmopathy. Amplification of TCR beta CDR3 regions was performed using RNA transcripts as template. HTBI primers drove first-round RT-PCR of the TCR CDR3. MiXCR, applied by TCRdb to the multiplex PCR reads, yields one record per CDR3 protein. In the table there are fewer than 600,000 distinct CDR3 sequences, 14% of which are singletons. Sequencing was done on a sample of blood. These receptors all stem from a woman aged 40 to 50 with Graves' hyperthyroidism.

A note on this clonotype: This may stem from a read error, because a much larger clone lies one nucleotide away. The chain has TRBV30 and TRBJ2-5; weak D call: TRBD1 (7 bases). The length of the CDR3 is 13 residues. Per the germline V gene, CDR1 is GTSNPN and CDR2 is SVGIG (reference sequence). CDR3 sequence: CAWRVRGEEAQYF. In DNA, the CDR3 is TGTGCCTGGAGGGTCAGGGGGGAAGAGGCCCAGTACTTC.

This clonotype was counted between two and nine times. V gene TRBV19 combines with J gene TRBJ2-3; 9 bases map to TRBD2. With 9 bases clipped from V and 0 bases from J, the junction kept 22 bases outside the gene matches. Per the germline V gene, CDR1 is LNHDA and CDR2 is SQIVND (reference sequence). The CDR3 spans 20 residues. The DNA of the CDR3 is TGTGCCAGCCAAGGGCTAGCGGGACGCTACCCATTTTCTAGCACAGATACGCAGTATTTT. Translated, it gives CASQGLAGRYPFSSTDTQYF.

This clonotype was counted many times. CDR3: CASSLYAGGGEQYF. The CDR3 nucleotides are TGTGCCAGCAGCTTATACGCGGGAGGGGGCGAGCAGTACTTC. V is TRBV11-1 and J is TRBJ2-7; 9 bases match TRBD2. J was trimmed by 6 bases and V by 2 bases; bases with no gene match: 5. Germline CDR1 SGHAT, CDR2 FQDESV (reference sequence). There are 14 residues in the CDR3.

This clonotype was seen only a few times. V usage is TRBV6-1 and J usage is TRBJ2-1; TRBD1 might be the D (5 bases). Trimming left V 2 bases short and J 5 bases short, with 16 bases between. The CDR3 extends over 16 amino acids. Germline loops: CDR1 MNHNS, CDR2 SASEGT. Written as DNA, the CDR3 is TGTGCCAGCAGTGAACAGGGAATAGGAGTAAACAATGAGCAGTTCTTC. It codes for CASSEQGIGVNNEQFF.

This clonotype was found many times. J is TRBJ2-5 and V is TRBV2; TRBD1 aligns across 9 bases. With 5 bases clipped from V and 5 bases from J, the junction kept 6 bases outside the gene matches. Germline V gene sequence: CDR1 SNHLY, CDR2 FYNNEI. CDR3 length: 14 residues. The CDR3 loop is CASSLGQGGETQYF. The DNA for the CDR3 is TGTGCCAGCAGTCTGGGACAGGGAGGGGAGACCCAGTACTTC.

The rearrangement uses TRBV5-1 and TRBJ2-1; 7 bases map to TRBD2. The CDR3 has 17 residues. Germline V lookup: CDR1 SGHRS, CDR2 YFSETQ. V was pared by 2 bases and J by 8 bases, with 16 bases of the junction left unmatched. The CDR3 region has the DNA TGCGCCAGCAGCTTCTCTCCTATGGGCGGGAGCCCGGATGAGCAGTTCTTC. It codes for CASSFSPMGGSPDEQFF.

The count of this clonotype is one. A much larger clone is a single base away; this may be a read error. The CDR3: CASSSSTPSQETQYF. For the CDR3, the DNA is TGCGCCAGCAGCTCCTCCACGCCCTCCCAAGAGACCCAGTACTTC. The V and J genes are TRBV5-1 and TRBJ2-5; D unresolved. CDR3 length equals 15 residues. Trimming cost V 3 bases and J 1 base, with 13 bases left between them. Germline values: CDR1 SGHRS, CDR2 YFSETQ. The entire variable domain, with the rest obtained from reference TRBV5-1 and TRBJ2-5, is as follows: KAGVTQTPRYLIKTRGQQVTLSCSPISGHRSVSWYQQTPGQGLQFLFEYFSETQRNKGNFPGRFSGRQFSNSRSEMNVSTLELGDSALYLCASSSSTPSQETQYFGPGTRLLVL.

This chain's CDR3 is CATSDVALAGTGELFF. For the CDR3, the DNA is TGTGCCACCAGTGATGTGGCCCTAGCGGGCACCGGGGAGCTGTTTTTT. V usage is TRBV24-1 and J usage is TRBJ2-2, with TRBD2 matching 8 bases. V lost 3 bases and J lost 4; bases outside the gene matches: 6. Germline values: CDR1 KGHDR, CDR2 SFDVKD. The CDR3 is 16 amino acids.

The table lists this clonotype with a few counts. The chain carries TRBV28 and TRBJ2-3, with D perhaps TRBD1 (6 bases). The CDR3 contains 14 residues. The V and J ends lost 5 bases and 3 bases respectively, with 12 bases between them. CDR1 is MDHEN, CDR2 SYDVKM, per germline. CDR3 DNA sequence: TGTGCCAGCAGTACAGGGTGGAGAACAGATACGCAGTATTTT. Translation gives CASSTGWRTDTQYF.

The chain employs TRBV20-1 and TRBJ2-1; D may be TRBD2 (5 bases). V lost 2 bases and J 10 bases, leaving 6 bases between the germline ends. The length of the CDR3 is 10 residues. Germline V gene lookup returns CDR1 DFQATT and CDR2 SNEGSKA (reference sequence). In DNA form, the CDR3 reads TGCAGTGCTAGAAGCGGCGAGCAGTTCTTC. This gives the protein CSARSGEQFF.

This clonotype occurred many times. This chain connects TRBV2 to TRBJ2-1; 7 nucleotides line up with TRBD1. The CDR3 is made up of 15 amino acids. CDR1 is SNHLY, CDR2 FYNNEI, per germline. Germline trimming cut 6 bases from V and 4 bases from J; bases unmatched to any gene: 9. The CDR3 nucleotides read TGTGCCAGCAGAGCCGGGTTGGGACAGTACAATGAGCAGTTCTTC. It yields the protein CASRAGLGQYNEQFF.

This clonotype has ten or more counts. The V call is TRBV28, the J call TRBJ2-1, with D unresolved. The CDR3 is 13 residues long. Germline values: CDR1 MDHEN, CDR2 SYDVKM. V lost 3 bases and J 5 bases, leaving 8 bases between the germline ends. Written as DNA, the CDR3 is TGTGCCAGCAGTTTCGGGTCGCACAATGAGCAGTTCTTC. Protein: CASSFGSHNEQFF.

Many counts were recorded for this clonotype. The chain's CDR3 is CASRDEGTGDYGYTF. CDR3 sequence (DNA): TGTGCCAGCAGGGACGAGGGGACAGGGGACTATGGCTACACCTTC. V is TRBV6-1 and J is TRBJ1-2, with 10 positions matching TRBD1. With 6 bases clipped from V and 3 bases from J, the junction kept 7 bases outside the gene matches. Germline V gene lookup returns CDR1 MNHNS and CDR2 SASEGT. The CDR3 runs 15 residues.

The chain links TRBV19 to TRBJ1-5; TRBD1 might be the D (6 bases). Per germline, CDR1 LNHDA and CDR2 SQIVND (reference sequence). V gave up 5 bases and J gave up 0 bases, with 14 bases separating them. This CDR3 has 16 amino acids. CDR3 in amino acids: CASSPRQDFSNQPQHF. The CDR3 bases are TGTGCCAGTAGTCCCCGACAGGACTTTAGCAATCAGCCCCAGCATTTT.

This clonotype was counted only a few times. The DNA for the CDR3 is TGTGCCAGCAGCTTGCTAAACCCGGGACTCTCCGTCTACGAGCAGTACTTC. Translated: CASSLLNPGLSVYEQYF. V gene TRBV5-6 combines with J gene TRBJ2-7; a weak D match, TRBD2 (6 bases). The V end lost 1 base, the J end lost 3 bases, and 20 bases lay between the germline ends. CDR3 length: 17 amino acids. The germline CDR1 and CDR2 sequences are SGHDT and YYEEEE.

This clonotype was detected a few times. The chain uses TRBV7-2 and TRBJ1-5; D ambiguous. Germline V CDR1 and CDR2: SGHTA, FQGNSA. Trimming cost V 1 base and J 5 bases, with 6 bases left between them. The CDR3 has 13 residues. The CDR3 region has the DNA TGTGCCAGCAGCTTAGGGACCTATCAGCCCCAGCATTTT. It is translated as CASSLGTYQPQHF.

This clonotype was detected many times. J is TRBJ1-3 and V is TRBV18, with D perhaps matching TRBD1 (5 bases). Germline V CDR1 and CDR2: KGHSH, LQKENI. CDR3 length: 17 residues. The V gene lost 3 bases and the J gene lost 0 bases, with 15 bases spanning the gap. CDR3 sequence (DNA): TGTGCCAGCTCACCCAAGGAAGGACACCTCTCTGGAAACACCATATATTTT. Its protein product is CASSPKEGHLSGNTIYF.

As for this clonotype: It may be a read error: a sequence one base away is much more abundant. This chain joins TRBV3-1 and TRBJ2-3; TRBD1 might be the D (5 bases). The CDR3 is 13 amino acids. Deletions cut 2 bases from V and 8 bases from J, with 11 bases between. CDR1 and CDR2 (germline): LGHDT, YNNKEL (reference sequence). The CDR3 reads CASSQRGSGTQYF. As DNA, the CDR3 is TGTGCCAGCAGCCAAAGGGGTTCAGGTACGCAGTATTTT.

This clonotype was detected ten times or more. J is TRBJ2-7 and V is TRBV6-1, with D perhaps matching TRBD2 (5 bases). V gave up 1 base and J gave up 3 bases, with 13 bases separating them. Germline lookup yields CDR1 MNHNS and CDR2 SASEGT. This CDR3 has 15 amino acids. The CDR3: CASSEVGRADYEQYF. The CDR3 DNA follows: TGTGCCAGCAGTGAAGTTGGGCGGGCGGACTACGAGCAGTACTTC.